This T cell receptor (beta chain) was captured by sequencing in a study of identical twins. Every sampled donor was Caucasian and healthy. This clonotype occurred a few times. Antigen unknown. TCRdb reprocessed the 5' RACE reads via MiXCR and lists one record per CDR3 protein. This table holds about 200,000 distinct CDR3 sequences, less than 9.5% found once. Germline CDR1 and CDR2: MNHNS and SASEGT. The V segment lost 9 bases and the J segment 7 bases; nucleotides outside the gene matches: 3. The length of the CDR3 is 11 residues. Study results and limitations: Those out-of-frame alpha sequences shared by twins showed an excess of low generation probability.

This clonotype originated in a woman aged 18-29 years in good health. V is TRBV6-1 and J is TRBJ2-1, with 7 bases that match TRBD1. Specimen: memory (CD45RO+) T cells sorted from blood. The CDR3 is CASYRGNEQFF. CDR3 nucleotides: TGTGCCAGTTACAGGGGTAATGAGCAGTTCTTC.